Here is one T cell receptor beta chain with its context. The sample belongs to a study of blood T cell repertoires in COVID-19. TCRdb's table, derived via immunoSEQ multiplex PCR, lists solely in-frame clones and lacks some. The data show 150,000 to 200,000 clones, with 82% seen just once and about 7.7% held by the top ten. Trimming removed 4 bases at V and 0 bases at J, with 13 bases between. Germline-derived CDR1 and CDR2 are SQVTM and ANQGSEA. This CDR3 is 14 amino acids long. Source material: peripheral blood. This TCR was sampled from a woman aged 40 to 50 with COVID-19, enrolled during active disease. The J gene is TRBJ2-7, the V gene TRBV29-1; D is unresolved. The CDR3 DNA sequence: TGCAGCGTTGTGCAGAACCCTAGCTCCTACGAGCAGTACTTC. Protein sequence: CSVVQNPSSYEQYF.